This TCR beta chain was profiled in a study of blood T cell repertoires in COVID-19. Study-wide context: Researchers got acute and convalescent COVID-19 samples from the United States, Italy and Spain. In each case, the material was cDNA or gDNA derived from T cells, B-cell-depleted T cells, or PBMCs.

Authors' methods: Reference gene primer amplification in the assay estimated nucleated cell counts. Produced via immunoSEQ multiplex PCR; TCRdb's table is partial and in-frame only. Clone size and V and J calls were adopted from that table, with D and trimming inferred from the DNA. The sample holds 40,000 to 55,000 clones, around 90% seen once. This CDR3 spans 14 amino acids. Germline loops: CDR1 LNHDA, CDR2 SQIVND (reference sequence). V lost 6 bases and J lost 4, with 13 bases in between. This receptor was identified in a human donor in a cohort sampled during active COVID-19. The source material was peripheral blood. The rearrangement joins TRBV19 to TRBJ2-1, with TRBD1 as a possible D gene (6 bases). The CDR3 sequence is CASSETGFYNEQFF. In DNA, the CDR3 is TGTGCCAGTAGCGAGACAGGCTTTTACAATGAGCAGTTCTTC.